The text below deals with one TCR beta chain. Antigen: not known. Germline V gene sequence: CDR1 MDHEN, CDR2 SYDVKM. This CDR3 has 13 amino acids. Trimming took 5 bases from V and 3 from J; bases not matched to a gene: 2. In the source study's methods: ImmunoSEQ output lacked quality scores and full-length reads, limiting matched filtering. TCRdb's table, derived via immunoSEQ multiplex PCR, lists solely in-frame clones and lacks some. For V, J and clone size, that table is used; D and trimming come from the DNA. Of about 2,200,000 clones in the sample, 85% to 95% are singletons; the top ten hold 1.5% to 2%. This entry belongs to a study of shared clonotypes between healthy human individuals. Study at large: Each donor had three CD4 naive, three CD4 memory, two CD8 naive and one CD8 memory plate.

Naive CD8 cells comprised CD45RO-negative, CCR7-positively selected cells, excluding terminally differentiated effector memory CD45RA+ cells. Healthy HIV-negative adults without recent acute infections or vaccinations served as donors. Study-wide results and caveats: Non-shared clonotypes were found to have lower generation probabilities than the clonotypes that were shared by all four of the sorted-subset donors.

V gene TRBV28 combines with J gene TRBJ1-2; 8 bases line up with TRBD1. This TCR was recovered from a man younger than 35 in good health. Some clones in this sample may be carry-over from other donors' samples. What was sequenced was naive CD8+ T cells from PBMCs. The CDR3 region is CASSHRGDYGYTF. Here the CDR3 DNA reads TGTGCCAGCAGTCACAGGGGGGACTATGGCTACACCTTC.